This entry features one TCR beta chain sequence. The data are from a study of blood T cell repertoires in COVID-19. Original data processing: How many nucleated cells were present was estimated from reference gene primer amplification. Here immunoSEQ multiplex PCR was the method, and the copy in TCRdb shows in-frame clones only, minus some. D and trimming come from the DNA, and the V and J calls and clone size come from that table. The sample holds 140,000 to 150,000 clones, roughly 78% seen once. From germline, CDR1 is KGHSH and CDR2 LQKENI. Trimming at V came to 3 bases and at J to 7 bases, leaving 19 bases not matched to a gene. The CDR3 has 18 amino acids.

The sample comprised PBMCs or T cells enriched from blood (not recorded which). The TCR was taken from a woman aged 45-60 years who had recovered from COVID-19. V is TRBV18 and J is TRBJ1-1, with TRBD1 matching over 8 bases. CDR3 loop: CASSPARTGFGVLYEAFF. In DNA, the CDR3 is TGTGCCAGCTCACCTGCCCGGACAGGGTTCGGTGTGTTGTATGAAGCTTTCTTT.